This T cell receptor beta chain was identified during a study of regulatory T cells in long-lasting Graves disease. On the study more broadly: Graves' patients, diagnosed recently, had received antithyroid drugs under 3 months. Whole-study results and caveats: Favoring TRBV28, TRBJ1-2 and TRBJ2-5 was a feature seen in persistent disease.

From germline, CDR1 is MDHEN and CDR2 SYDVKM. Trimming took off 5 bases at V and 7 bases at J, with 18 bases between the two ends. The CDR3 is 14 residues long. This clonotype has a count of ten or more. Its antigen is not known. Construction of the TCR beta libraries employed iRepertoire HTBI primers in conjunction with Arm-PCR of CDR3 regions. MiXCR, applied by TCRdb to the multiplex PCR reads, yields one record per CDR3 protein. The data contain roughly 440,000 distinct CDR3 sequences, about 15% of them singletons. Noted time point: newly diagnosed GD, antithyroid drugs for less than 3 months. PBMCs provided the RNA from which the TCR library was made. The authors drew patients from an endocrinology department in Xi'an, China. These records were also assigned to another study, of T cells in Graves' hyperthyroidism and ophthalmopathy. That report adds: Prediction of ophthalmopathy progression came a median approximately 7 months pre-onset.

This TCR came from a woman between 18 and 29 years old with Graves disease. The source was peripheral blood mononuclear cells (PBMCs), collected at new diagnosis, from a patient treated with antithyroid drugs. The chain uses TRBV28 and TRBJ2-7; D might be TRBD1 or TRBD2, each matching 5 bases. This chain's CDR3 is CASSPGTRSGEQYF. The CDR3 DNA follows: TGTGCCAGCAGTCCCGGGACCCGCTCTGGGGAGCAGTACTTC.